The next 30 T cell receptor beta chains were all read from a single sample in a study of T cell changes during pregnancy in multiple sclerosis. Clones were read by immunoSEQ multiplex PCR, and TCRdb kept only the in-frame ones, dropping some. Here the sample spans about 73,000 clones, 85% to 90% being singletons. The sample was peripheral blood, taken after pregnancy. The receptors originated from a female donor in good health, enrolled as a control in a pregnancy study.

This chain's CDR3 is CSVEGTSSYNEQFF. CDR3 bases: TGCAGCGTTGAAGGGACTAGCTCCTACAATGAGCAGTTCTTC. This sequence joins TRBV29-1 and TRBJ2-1; 7 bases fit TRBD2. This CDR3 spans 14 amino acids. The V segment lost 1 base and the J segment 0 bases; nucleotides outside the gene matches: 0. Germline V gene lookup returns CDR1 SQVTM and CDR2 ANQGSEA.

Details on this clone: The junction and the germline gene differ at one end; a read error may be behind it. The chain couples TRBV7-7 to TRBJ1-2; D call uncertain. CDR3 length: 13 residues. CDR1 SSHAT and CDR2 FNYEAQ come from the germline V gene (reference sequence). CDR3 sequence reads: CASSLLSNYGYTF. CDR3 bases: TGTGCTAGCAGCTTACTCAGTAACTATGGCTACACCTTC.

This chain joins TRBV19 and TRBJ2-5; TRBD1 matches 9 bases. Trimming took 1 base from V and 4 from J; bases not matched to a gene: 7. The CDR3 runs to 16 residues. The germline V gene encodes CDR1 LNHDA and CDR2 SQIVND (reference sequence). CDR3 amino acids: CASSIGSGQGGETQYF. The DNA for the CDR3 is TGTGCCAGTAGTATAGGCTCGGGACAGGGCGGAGAGACCCAGTACTTC.

V and J are TRBV30 and TRBJ1-2, with D maybe TRBD1 (5 bases). This CDR3 contains 13 residues. The V gene's germline CDR1 is GTSNPN and CDR2 SVGIG (reference sequence). Trimming shortened V by 3 bases and J by 3 bases, and 11 bases separated the two germline ends. The CDR3 sequence is CAWREGRDYGYTF. The CDR3 region has the DNA TGTGCCTGGAGGGAGGGGCGGGACTATGGCTACACCTTC.

The chain combines TRBV7-9 with TRBJ1-4; D may be TRBD1 (6 bases). The ends were cut back, 4 bases at V and 6 bases at J, with 12 bases in the middle. The CDR3 is made up of 14 amino acids. Germline V gene data show CDR1 as SEHNR and CDR2 as FQNEAQ (reference sequence). CDR3 in amino acids: CASSSRGGYEKLFF. CDR3 in DNA: TGTGCCAGCAGCTCCAGGGGTGGTTATGAAAAACTGTTTTTT.

The gene calls are TRBV30 and TRBJ1-5; possible D gene TRBD1, 6 bases. The CDR3 covers 16 residues. Germline V gene data show CDR1 as GTSNPN and CDR2 as SVGIG (reference sequence). With 2 bases removed from V and 0 bases from J, the gap between germline ends came to 14 bases. This CDR3 reads CAWSPQGLISNQPQHF. CDR3 nucleotide sequence: TGTGCCTGGAGTCCACAGGGACTAATTAGCAATCAGCCCCAGCATTTT.

The chain carries TRBV19 and TRBJ2-2; 9 nucleotides align to TRBD1. CDR1 and CDR2 from the germline V gene are LNHDA and SQIVND (reference sequence). The CDR3 loop spans 16 amino acids. V shed 6 bases and J 3 bases; nucleotides not matched to a gene: 8. The CDR3 is CASSPEDRGDTGELFF. CDR3 DNA sequence: TGTGCCAGTAGCCCCGAGGACAGGGGTGACACCGGGGAGCTGTTTTTT.

This chain joins TRBV11-3 and TRBJ1-4; a possible D gene is TRBD1 (5 bases). Per germline, CDR1 SGHNT and CDR2 YENEEA. Trimming removed 5 bases at V and 7 bases at J, with 17 bases between. This CDR3 contains 15 residues. In nucleotides, the CDR3 is TGTGCCAGCAGCATGGCCGGGGGAGGGGTTGAAAAACTGTTTTTT. This sequence encodes CASSMAGGGVEKLFF.

The genes are TRBV5-1 and TRBJ2-7; 7 nucleotides agree with TRBD1. The CDR3 is made up of 18 amino acids. V was pared by 3 bases and J by 0 bases, with 15 bases of the junction left unmatched. CDR1 and CDR2 (germline): SGHRS, YFSETQ. DNA for the CDR3: TGCGCCAGCAGCTCCCAATGGCGCGGCCGGGACAGCTCCTACGAGCAGTACTTC. Translation gives CASSSQWRGRDSSYEQYF.

V is TRBV7-9 and J is TRBJ2-3; 9 nucleotides align to TRBD2. CDR1 is SEHNR and CDR2 is FQNEAQ in the germline V gene (reference sequence). V shed 11 bases and J 5 bases; nucleotides not matched to a gene: 8. The CDR3 length is 13 residues. The CDR3 DNA reads as TGTGCCGGGGAGCGGGGGGTGGGAGATACGCAGTATTTT. Translating it yields CAGERGVGDTQYF.

The chain joins TRBV19 to TRBJ1-2; the D gene is possibly TRBD1 (6 bases). This CDR3 region has 12 residues. V lost 9 bases and J 2 bases, leaving 10 bases between the germline ends. The germline CDR1 and CDR2 sequences are LNHDA and SQIVND (reference sequence). The CDR3 loop is CASRTENYGYTF. The DNA of the CDR3 is TGTGCCAGCCGGACAGAAAACTATGGCTACACCTTC.

The chain is built from TRBV6-5 and TRBJ1-2, with D possibly TRBD1 on 5 matching bases. Germline V gene sequence: CDR1 MNHEY, CDR2 SVGAGI. This CDR3 contains 15 residues. The V end lost 7 bases, the J end lost 0 bases, and 15 bases lay between the germline ends. DNA of the CDR3: TGTGCCAGCACCCTGGGGGGGACCTCTAACTATGGCTACACCTTC. The encoded protein is CASTLGGTSNYGYTF.

The chain is built from TRBV2 and TRBJ1-1; D uncertain. Per germline, CDR1 SNHLY and CDR2 FYNNEI. The CDR3 contains 12 residues. With 7 bases removed from V and 5 bases from J, the gap between germline ends came to 11 bases. CDR3 in DNA: TGTGCCAGCACCTCGGGAGGGACTGAAGCTTTCTTT. Translation: CASTSGGTEAFF.

The chain uses TRBV5-4 and TRBJ2-2, with TRBD2 matching over 10 bases. Unmatched junction bases numbered 0, after V lost 3 bases and J lost 1 base. This CDR3 region has 15 residues. Germline V gene sequence: CDR1 SGHNT, CDR2 YYREEE (reference sequence). CDR3 in amino acids: CASSWTSGNTGELFF. The CDR3 nucleotides are TGTGCCAGCAGCTGGACTAGCGGGAACACCGGGGAGCTGTTTTTT. The entire variable domain, with the rest obtained from reference TRBV5-4 and TRBJ2-2, is as follows: ETGVTQSPTHLIKTRGQQVTLRCSSQSGHNTVSWYQQALGQGPQFIFQYYREEENGRGNFPPRFSGLQFPNYSSELNVNALELDDSALYLCASSWTSGNTGELFFGEGSRLTVL.

The chain carries TRBV5-6 and TRBJ2-7; 9 positions agree with TRBD1. The J segment lost 2 bases and the V segment lost 0 bases, leaving 3 bases of the junction unmatched. CDR3 length equals 15 residues. Germline values: CDR1 SGHDT, CDR2 YYEEEE. The CDR3 DNA reads TGTGCCAGCAGCTTGGGGGACAGGGAAGCCTACGAGCAGTACTTC. Translated: CASSLGDREAYEQYF.

This sequence joins TRBV6-6 and TRBJ1-4; perhaps TRBD1 as D (6 bases). This CDR3 is 14 amino acids long. V lost 2 bases, J lost 3 bases, and 7 bases lay in between. CDR1 and CDR2 from the germline V gene are MNHNY and SVGAGI (reference sequence). The CDR3 DNA is TGTGCCAGCAGTTACGCAGGGGCTAATGAAAAACTGTTTTTT. Its translation is CASSYAGANEKLFF.

The chain combines TRBV19 with TRBJ1-1; unclear D gene. The germline V gene encodes CDR1 LNHDA and CDR2 SQIVND (reference sequence). V lost 11 bases to trimming and J lost 8 bases, with 6 bases between them. This CDR3 is built from 8 residues. CDR3 amino acids: CAAGEAFF. The CDR3 DNA reads TGTGCCGCGGGGGAAGCTTTCTTT.

The chain has TRBV9 and TRBJ1-1; D call uncertain. CDR1 is SGDLS, CDR2 YYNGEE, per germline. The CDR3 is 15 residues long. The V gene lost 0 bases and the J gene lost 1 base, with 10 bases spanning the gap. CDR3 amino acids: CASSVVPAGNTEAFF. Written as DNA, the CDR3 is TGTGCCAGCAGCGTAGTTCCAGCGGGGAACACTGAAGCTTTCTTT.

This chain uses TRBV19 with TRBJ2-2; maybe TRBD2 (6 bases). This CDR3 has 16 amino acids. Germline CDR1 LNHDA, CDR2 SQIVND (reference sequence). Deletions cut 1 base from V and 6 bases from J, with 15 bases between. CDR3 DNA: TGTGCCAGTAGTATAGGCACTAGCCGGGTACCCGGGGAGCTGTTTTTT. Protein: CASSIGTSRVPGELFF.

The CDR3 region is CASSVTGLAETQYF. In DNA, the CDR3 is TGTGCCAGCAGCGTAACGGGACTAGCGGAGACCCAGTACTTC. The chain employs TRBV7-8 and TRBJ2-5; the match to TRBD2 covers 10 bases. Trimming removed 5 bases from V and 5 bases from J; junction bases left unmatched: 5. The germline CDR1 and CDR2 sequences are SGHVS and FQNEAQ. CDR3 length: 14 residues.

The chain links TRBV20-1 to TRBJ1-2; D unclear. Trimming cost V 6 bases and J 8 bases, with 10 bases left between them. Germline V lookup: CDR1 DFQATT, CDR2 SNEGSKA (reference sequence). This CDR3 contains 10 residues. CDR3 nucleotide sequence: TGCAGTGCAAAGGACTTCGGCTACACCTTC. Its protein product is CSAKDFGYTF.

The CDR3 is CASSPGGQSGANVLTF. For the CDR3, the DNA is TGTGCCAGCAGCCCGGGGGGGCAATCTGGGGCCAACGTCCTGACTTTC. This chain joins TRBV5-8 and TRBJ2-6, with 8 bases matching TRBD2. This CDR3 region has 16 residues. V shed 4 bases, J shed 1 base, and the junction held 4 bases outside the gene matches. Looked up from germline, CDR1 is SGHTS and CDR2 is YDEGEE.

The chain links TRBV5-1 to TRBJ1-2; a possible D gene is TRBD1 (6 bases). V was cut by 0 bases and J by 5 bases, with 14 bases left in between. Looked up from germline, CDR1 is SGHRS and CDR2 is YFSETQ. The CDR3 is 15 residues long. The CDR3, as DNA: TGCGCCAGCAGCTTGGGGTGGGACAAGCTTTATGGCTACACCTTC. Its protein is CASSLGWDKLYGYTF.

This clone has a single count. The chain recombines TRBV27 with TRBJ1-1; maybe TRBD1 (5 bases). CDR3 size: 14 residues. V gave up 8 bases and J gave up 1 base, with 14 bases separating them. The germline V gene encodes CDR1 MNHEY and CDR2 SMNVEV (reference sequence). This CDR3 reads CASLSGLRNTEAFF. The DNA of the CDR3 is TGTGCCAGCTTATCGGGACTGAGGAACACTGAAGCTTTCTTT.

The chain recombines TRBV6-5 with TRBJ2-7; TRBD2 matches 15 bases. Germline CDR1 MNHEY, CDR2 SVGAGI. This CDR3 is built from 15 residues. J gave up 7 bases and V 5 bases, and 6 bases lay outside the gene matches. The CDR3 loop reads CASSGLAGGPGEQYF. In DNA form, the CDR3 reads TGTGCCAGCAGTGGACTAGCGGGAGGGCCGGGGGAGCAGTACTTC.

This rearrangement joins TRBV15 to TRBJ2-7; D may be TRBD2 (5 bases). The CDR3 extends over 17 amino acids. Trimming left V 0 bases short and J 5 bases short, with 20 bases between. Germline CDR1 LNHNV, CDR2 YYDKDF (reference sequence). CDR3 in DNA: TGTGCCACCAGCAGAGAGAGGAGGTTCCCTTTTGTGGACGAGCAGTACTTC. Translating gives CATSRERRFPFVDEQYF.

This rearrangement joins TRBV30 to TRBJ1-2; 9 nucleotides match TRBD1. Trimming removed 2 bases from V and 2 bases from J; junction bases left unmatched: 9. CDR3 length: 16 amino acids. Germline-derived CDR1 and CDR2 are GTSNPN and SVGIG (reference sequence). CDR3 region: CAWSLSGTGRNYGYTF. In nucleotides, the CDR3 is TGTGCCTGGAGTCTTTCCGGGACAGGGAGGAACTATGGCTACACCTTC.

The CDR3: CASSSGRPSYNEQFF. The CDR3 DNA reads TGTGCCAGCAGTAGCGGGAGGCCCTCCTACAATGAGCAGTTCTTC. The chain combines TRBV25-1 with TRBJ2-1; 9 nucleotides align to TRBD2. The V and J ends lost 5 bases and 0 bases, in that order; junction bases with no gene match: 2. The CDR3 runs 15 residues. Germline V gene lookup returns CDR1 MGHDK and CDR2 SYGVNS.

The gene calls are TRBV28 and TRBJ2-3, with 7 positions matching TRBD2. Germline assignment: CDR1 MDHEN and CDR2 SYDVKM. The CDR3 sequence is 15 residues long. The junction had 6 bases not matched to a gene; V was cut back by 5 bases and J by 1 base. As DNA, the CDR3 is TGTGCCAGCAGTCGAGCGGGGAAGGGCACAGATACGCAGTATTTT. It encodes CASSRAGKGTDTQYF.

The chain couples TRBV5-1 to TRBJ2-2, with D possibly TRBD1 on 6 matching bases. The CDR3 spans 15 residues. The germline CDR1 and CDR2 sequences are SGHRS and YFSETQ. The ends were cut back, 0 bases at V and 4 bases at J, with 10 bases in the middle. This CDR3 is CASSLDRVGTGELFF. Here the CDR3 DNA reads TGCGCCAGCAGCTTGGACAGGGTCGGCACCGGGGAGCTGTTTTTT.